The 5 T cell receptor beta chains reported below all come from one sample, sequenced in a study of response to subunit inactivated influenza vaccine. One entry per CDR3 protein, called by TCRdb with MiXCR from the RT-PCR reads. Among 290,000 or so distinct CDR3 sequences listed, 22% were seen once. The source material was PBMCs from blood, sampled less than 22 months after vaccination. These receptors came from a man aged 45 to 75 who received an inactivated influenza vaccine.

This clonotype was counted at least ten times. The chain has TRBV29-1 and TRBJ2-3; D is tentatively TRBD1 or TRBD2 (7 bases each). The CDR3 consists of 12 residues. The germline V gene encodes CDR1 SQVTM and CDR2 ANQGSEA. V was trimmed by 2 bases and J by 8 bases, leaving 11 bases between them. The CDR3 protein is CSVEQGEGTQYF. CDR3 in DNA: TGCAGCGTTGAACAGGGGGAGGGTACGCAGTATTTT.

The chain couples TRBV27 to TRBJ2-7, with 8 bases identical to TRBD2. Germline assignment: CDR1 MNHEY and CDR2 SMNVEV (reference sequence). V lost 6 bases to trimming and J lost 4 bases; unmatched junction nucleotides: 11. This CDR3 region has 15 residues. CDR3 in DNA: TGTGCCAGCAGCTCGACAGCGGGAGAGCTATACGAGCAGTACTTC. Translation: CASSSTAGELYEQYF.

This clonotype was seen many times. The chain carries TRBV28 and TRBJ2-5; perhaps TRBD2 as D (5 bases). CDR3 length equals 14 residues. The ends were cut back, 3 bases at V and 0 bases at J, with 8 bases in the middle. Looked up from germline, CDR1 is MDHEN and CDR2 is SYDVKM. This CDR3 reads CASSLPADQETQYF. The CDR3 DNA reads TGTGCCAGCAGTTTGCCAGCGGACCAAGAGACCCAGTACTTC.

This clonotype was counted a few times. The chain uses TRBV5-1 and TRBJ1-1, with 11 bases identical to TRBD1. The V gene end was trimmed by 4 bases and the J gene end by 1 base; junction bases not matched to a gene: 15. The CDR3 length is 19 residues. Per the germline V gene, CDR1 is SGHRS and CDR2 is YFSETQ. This CDR3 is CASSHTHRTGGNANTEAFF. The CDR3 DNA is TGCGCCAGCAGCCACACGCACAGGACAGGGGGCAATGCGAACACTGAAGCTTTCTTT.

J is TRBJ1-5 and V is TRBV28; 8 bases are shared with TRBD1. Germline V lookup: CDR1 MDHEN, CDR2 SYDVKM. This CDR3 region has 12 residues. Trimming at V came to 6 bases and at J to 15 bases, leaving 10 bases not matched to a gene. This chain's CDR3 is CASSLNHRGTHF. CDR3 bases: TGTGCCAGCAGCCTAAACCACAGGGGGACGCATTTT.